This T cell receptor (beta chain) was captured in a study of cytomegalovirus exposure and HLA in healthy donors (dated by TCRdb to 2015 to 2018). Some background on the complete study: In an earlier analysis of roughly 500 of the donors, roughly 300 Gb of sequence data and roughly 100 million unique TCR beta sequences from 180 million or so T cells were reported. Roughly 300 gigabases of sequencing data and around 90 million unique TCR sequences made up an early release that covered some 640 HLA-typed donors. Of the 300 to 500 genotyped donors, over 80% were placed in the genetic ancestry cluster associated with self-reported Caucasian donors. The study aimed to test whether signatures of past pathogen exposure could be identified by cataloging public T cell receptors. Using immunosequencing, the study profiled T cell repertoires from fewer than 700 subjects and related those repertoires to cytomegalovirus serostatus. In addition to the first cohort of 666 subjects, a separate validation cohort of 130 or so different subjects was used. To predict cytomegalovirus infection status, the study combined high-throughput TCR immunosequencing, statistical association of individual TCRs with disease status, and machine learning. A later analysis re-examined previously published TCR beta repertoires from over 500 donors and added high-resolution HLA genotyping to investigate patterns of TCR occurrence. Rather than using new phenotypic data, the later analysis identified candidate immune exposures from TCR beta sequences and from how often those sequences occurred across donors. To decide whether each TCR beta V gene segment behaved as functional or pseudogenic, an earlier analysis of some 570 of the donors relied on high-throughput TCR beta sequencing. Donor age, sex, ethnicity and CMV serostatus were collected together with the repertoire data. In a later genetic analysis, genome-wide SNP genotypes for about three fifths of the roughly 670 donors were used, and that subset was treated as a discovery cohort. Every discovery cohort repertoire had been produced on one sequencing platform. Both class I and class II loci were covered by HLA typing, at four-digit resolution. Typing coverage varied by locus: roughly 620-630 donors for A, B, C, DRB1 and DQB1; around 560 for DQA1; approximately 610 for DPA1; roughly 450 for DPB1. Because of strong linkage in the cohort, roughly five DR-DQ haplotypes were treated as single units for association and clustering. On average, around 200,000 unique TCR beta nucleotide sequences were sequenced per donor among a few hundred genotyped donors of the cohort, with around 19% of those sequences being non-productive. Here is what the overall study found, with its caveats: A later genetic analysis associated a missense DCLRE1C variant with V-gene and J-gene trimming of TCR beta chains, and an independent cohort replicated the association. The cohort was sequenced for TCR beta chains only, and without alpha or paired-chain data the features that could be detected were limited. Across donors, most TCR sequences were observed very rarely, whereas some public TCRs were present in many individuals. A cluster of highly shared sequence variants was judged likely to represent a technical artifact of the sequencing pipeline. Because HLA typing was missing for some donors at each locus, association tests included only the typed subset. The authors suggested that the approach could potentially be extended to other disease states and immunological phenotypes. In vitro tests confirmed that a few of the cytomegalovirus-associated TCR beta chains recognize cytomegalovirus antigens. Assigning TCR associations to individual alleles was difficult when HLA alleles, especially DR and DQ, strongly co-occurred. Linkage disequilibrium might explain the correlated functional status among segregating V segments, but an unknown experimental factor could not be excluded. The 87-base-pair reads could not distinguish some IMGT-functional V segments, including TRBV6-2 and TRBV6-3, so those segments were excluded. In an earlier analysis of some 640 of the donors, most TCR beta V segments were observed in productive rearrangements about 87% or about 30% of the time, broadly matching IMGT annotations. In the study, around 150 TCR beta chains were listed as associated with cytomegalovirus. CMV serostatus was the only immune exposure information available for the cohort. Cytomegalovirus status was reported to be diagnosed by the classifier with high specificity and sensitivity in both the original and validation cohorts. A later genetic analysis reported fewer N-insertions in productive TCRs among donors in an Asian-associated ancestry cluster than the roughly 650-donor mean. A further reported finding was that TCR beta sequences accurately predicted the HLA-A and HLA-B alleles for most subjects in the first cohort. Roughly uniform sequencing depth across donors was assumed in presence/absence analyses, although this assumption may not hold. In a later analysis, most CMV-associated TCR beta chains were found to appear HLA-restricted, with HLA associations seemingly driven largely by CMV exposure. At a false discovery rate of 0.05, a later analysis linked some 17,000 TCR beta sequences to specific HLA alleles. In a later analysis, several top co-occurrence clusters were reported to appear linked to parvovirus B19, influenza, CMV and Epstein-Barr virus. A later analysis found that HLA-associated TCR beta chains were more clonally expanded and had lower generation probabilities than equally common non-associated chains. In a later analysis, the rate of TCR association differed among HLA loci, with DRB1 alleles having the most associated TCRs and HLA-C alleles having the fewest. The earlier analysis of 450 to 700 of the donors excluded some 16 rarely observed V segments, including chromosome 9 orphons, because counts were too low.

In total, approximately 610 healthy bone marrow donors made up the cohort. At the time of sampling, all cohort members were nominally healthy, though unrecorded immune exposures were likely present. The donor tested CMV seropositive and was one of the 289 seropositive cohort members. A peripheral blood sample was collected from each donor, and TCR beta sequencing was performed on peripheral blood mononuclear cells. The Qiagen DNeasy Blood Extraction Kit was used to extract genomic DNA from the blood cell samples. V is cut back by 7 bases and J by 4 bases, with 4 bases in the junction unmatched. As encoded in the germline V gene (reference sequence), CDR1 is MNHEY while CDR2 is SMNVEV. The CDR3 spans 12 residues, from the cysteine through the phenylalanine. Left in the record is the CDR3 DNA by itself, 36 bases read in frame from the first base. The method was the immunoSEQ multiplex PCR assay. A mixture of 60 forward primers for TCR Vbeta segments and 13 reverse primers for TCR Jbeta segments was used in the multiplex PCR. Amplification of the CDR3 region of rearranged TCR beta genes was performed with a multiplex PCR assay on genomic DNA. Amplified TCR beta libraries were sequenced as 87-base-pair reads on the Illumina HiSeq System. Regarding the original processing steps: A later analysis counted tens of millions of unique TCR beta chains across the 550 to 800 repertoires, and 10 million to 11 million of these chains were shared by at least two donors. To remove PCR and sequencing errors, raw reads were error-corrected and collapsed into unique sequences using a nearest-neighbor algorithm that merged closely related sequences. CDR3 sequences were aligned to IMGT reference sequences to assign V, D and J gene segments. For a sequence to be retained, at least a six-nucleotide match to both a V gene segment and a J gene segment was required. A rearrangement counted as productive if the CDR3 had no stop codons and remained in frame with V and J, and every other rearrangement counted as non-productive. CDR3 was defined according to IMGT convention as the region running from the second conserved V-encoded cysteine to the conserved J-encoded phenylalanine. The earlier analysis of about 500 of the donors excluded sequences that lacked an unambiguous match to a single V gene segment. In an earlier analysis of several hundred of the donors, V segments were called functional above 56.7% productive rearrangements and were called segregating when the between-donor standard deviation exceeded 5%. A statistical classification framework was developed to diagnose cytomegalovirus status using the catalog of TCR beta chain sequences. In a later analysis, V and J genes were assigned by comparing TCR nucleotide sequences against IMGT/GENE-DB human TR gene sequences. Using the TCRdist pipeline, a later analysis assigned CDR3 sequences along with most-parsimonious VDJ recombination scenarios. In a later analysis, each TCR beta chain was defined by its CDR3 amino acid sequence together with its V-gene family, and reads lacking a unique V-gene family were excluded. As a way to deal with suspected cross-contamination and a sequencing artifact, a later analysis dropped approximately 590 nucleotide sequences that were highly shared and had low generation probability. In a later analysis, a clonal expansion index was calculated for each public chain from normalized within-repertoire ranks of inferred template counts. Generation probabilities in a later analysis came from a VDJ recombination model fitted to out-of-frame rearrangements, and those results were checked against IGoR. In a later analysis, TCR-TCR, TCR-HLA and TCR-CMV co-occurrence was scored with hypergeometric tests, and a repertoire-size bias correction was applied to TCR pairs. A later analysis estimated false discovery rates by permuting HLA or CMV assignments 20 times. In a later analysis, co-occurring TCRs were grouped with DBSCAN, and TCRdist sequence similarity was added when clustering was performed within HLA-allele-positive subsets. For co-occurrence clustering, repertoires with fewer than 30,000 or more than 120,000 public chains were excluded, along with 4 to 6 repertoires with anomalous nucleotide sharing. Drawn from immuneACCESS, this table holds only the in-frame rearrangements with V and J called that TCRdb kept. Clones are partly lost; checked studies trace under half to an unresolved V gene and leave the rest unexplained. The V and J calls and the clone size are those of that table, but D and trimming were determined from the DNA. The sample table holds approximately 95,000 clones, of which approximately 72% were seen once. The biggest ten clones account for about 10% of the sample.

As regards this clone: Its antigen is not yet known. One base away there is no much larger clone; base qualities are not given.

This TCR was recovered from a man younger than 35 in good health and CMV-seropositive. The rearrangement combines TRBV27 with TRBJ2-7, and 7 bases in between align with TRBD1. The sequencing sample was made of PBMCs. At the DNA level, the sequence is TGTGCCAGCATCGGCAGGGGGTACGAGCAGTACTTC. Translation gives CASIGRGYEQYF.